These T cell receptor beta chains were read from a single sample in a study of graft-versus-host responses after intestinal transplantation. These TCRs' antigens remain unknown. Produced via immunoSEQ multiplex PCR; TCRdb's table is partial and in-frame only. The data contain roughly 110,000 clones, approximately 93% of them singletons. The sample consisted of unstimulated CD8+ T cells sorted from spleen or lymph node cells, taken before transplant. The receptors here all came from a human donor who was the organ donor for an intestinal transplant. Both conserved end residues are part of each CDR3. D genes are given only for firm matches. Some rows have no size entry. The others give once, few or many, or a class for an expanded clone.

.	TRBV4-3	TRBD2	TRBJ2-1	CASSQDLASGAYNEQFF	TGCGCCAGCAGCCAAGATCTCGCTAGCGGAGCCTACAATGAGCAGTTCTTC
once	TRBV27	.	TRBJ2-1	CASSPVGGEQFF	TGTGCCAGCAGTCCCGTCGGCGGCGAGCAGTTCTTC
.	TRBV4-3	TRBD2	TRBJ2-2	CASSQEGSAGVPGELFF	TGCGCCAGCAGCCAAGAAGGGTCAGCGGGAGTTCCCGGGGAGCTGTTTTTT
.	TRBV28	.	TRBJ2-7	CASSLYQVRGVKTYEQYF	TGTGCCAGCAGTCTCTACCAGGTGCGGGGCGTAAAAACCTACGAGCAGTACTTC
.	TRBV7-6	.	TRBJ1-3	CASSQAAGLGNTIYF	TGTGCCAGCAGCCAAGCGGCGGGGCTCGGAAACACCATATATTTT
once	TRBV30	TRBD1	TRBJ1-5	CAWQTGGYHQPQHF	TGTGCCTGGCAGACAGGGGGTTATCATCAGCCCCAGCATTTT
.	TRBV28	TRBD2	TRBJ2-5	CASTPAGVGTQYF	TGTGCCAGCACCCCTGCGGGGGTTGGGACCCAGTACTTC
few	TRBV6-1	.	TRBJ2-4	CASSEALGGAKNIQYF	TGTGCCAGCAGTGAAGCGCTCGGGGGAGCCAAAAACATTCAGTACTTC
.	TRBV18	.	TRBJ1-5	CASSPRYGPDQPQHF	TGTGCCAGCTCACCACGTTACGGGCCCGATCAGCCCCAGCATTTT
.	TRBV5-6	.	TRBJ1-1	CASSLGATEAFF	TGTGCCAGCAGCCTGGGGGCCACTGAAGCTTTCTTT
.	TRBV7-9	.	TRBJ2-7	CASSFGSLNEQYF	TGTGCCAGCAGCTTCGGGAGTCTCAACGAGCAGTACTTC